This TCR beta chain came from a study of shared clonotypes between healthy human individuals (dated by TCRdb to 2018 to 2021). Regarding the research as a whole: The cohort comprised a couple of women and a few men aged 18 to 49 years. Per donor, leukapheresis produced somewhere between about 0.9 and 9.5 billion PBMCs. The study deeply sequenced blood TCR repertoires of 5 or 6 healthy adults to estimate repertoire size and the extent of clonotype sharing between individuals. Different laboratories and diverse techniques were used to prepare libraries and sequence TCR repertoires, to increase sequencing depth and limit assay-specific biases. Per donor, three plates each were used for CD4 naive and CD4 memory, two for CD8 naive, and one for CD8 memory. Overall results and qualifications from the work: Roughly 5% of naive CD4, 3.5% of naive CD8, around 2.3% of memory CD4, and 0.4% of memory CD8 clonotypes were shared across a few donors. Larger estimated clonotype richness was generally found for naive subsets than for memory subsets. Rarefaction of sorted-subset datasets indicated incomplete sequencing despite the large sequencing depth. Pairwise subsampling led to the expectation that sequencing depth would affect the degree of clonotype sharing among donors. Sampling was limited to blood, and TCR repertoires in tissue likely differ from TCR repertoires in blood. Clonotypes shared by all four sorted-subset donors showed higher generation probabilities than non-shared clonotypes. Because the study included only a small number of donors, the genetic and exposure-history diversity represented was limited.

CD8 naive samples consisted of CD45RO-negative cells that were positively selected for CCR7, yielding a CD45RA+CCR7+ population without TemRA cells. Donors were healthy HIV-negative adults with no recently reported acute infections or vaccinations. Every donor was a Caucasian adult residing in Nashville, Tennessee, USA. Blood was collected by leukapheresis, and PBMCs were isolated by Ficoll-Histopaque density gradient centrifugation and then cryopreserved in liquid nitrogen vapor phase. Analytical flow cytometry was used to check the purity and quantity of each magnetically sorted T cell population. Each sorted fraction had its genomic DNA isolated and then quantified by UV absorbance on a Nanodrop 2000c. TCR CDR3 regions were amplified from genomic DNA by multiplex PCR using the deep immunoSEQ assay. Extracted genomic DNA from each cell subset was distributed evenly across all wells of several immunoSEQ 96-well plates, and each plate was treated as a replicate. For sorted subsets, around 0.2 ug genomic DNA, equal to 25,000 to 35,000 T cell genomes, was loaded into each replicate PCR. Purified libraries were measured with a Qubit 3.0 fluorometer, size-checked on a Bioanalyzer 2100, and measured again with the KAPA Library Quantification kit. Every immunoSEQ 96-well plate was sequenced on a dedicated single-read 150-cycle Illumina NextSeq 550 flow cell. As for the original processing: Because the immunoSEQ output held only junctional sequences and lacked quality scores, the filtering could not match the filtering applied to full-length reads. Sequences were annotated with PyIR, a Python wrapper for IgBLAST v1.9, and V/J genes and CDR3 were assigned using IMGT germline references. Reads were removed for weak V/J assignments (E-value above 1e-6), missing CDR3, stop codons, out-of-frame junctions, or ambiguous translated residues. V3J clonotypes were defined as sequences sharing an identical inferred V gene, J gene, and CDR3 amino acid sequence. The percentage overlap between two repertoires was calculated by dividing the number of shared unique clonotypes by the size of the smaller repertoire. RTK rarefaction, the Chao1 estimator, and Recon v2.1 estimates of unobserved clonotypes were used to assess repertoire richness. Generation probabilities for all TCRbeta clonotypes obtained by the gDNA method from four donors were computed using OLGA. TCRdb re-hosts the immuneACCESS table, in-frame sequences only. Its copies lack some clones; in the studies checked, an unresolved V gene accounts for under half of them, and the cause for the rest is not known. The DNA gave D and trimming, while V, J and clone size come from that table. The sample profile shows about 2.1 million clones; 85% to 95% of them were found once. The ten largest clones add up to under 2% of the sample.

Worth noting for this clone: Its antigen remains unidentified. It has no much larger one-base neighbor in the sample; base qualities were not kept.

The CDR3 holds 15 amino acids from the cysteine to the phenylalanine. Just CDR3 DNA is preserved here, 45 bases in frame from base 1. CDR1 and CDR2, looked up from the germline V gene (reference sequence), are SGHNT and YYREEE. V sheds 0 bases and J sheds 4 bases, leaving 13 bases between their ends. The chain joins TRBV5-4 to TRBJ1-1; TRBD1 is a possible D gene, resting on 6 matching bases. The sequencing sample was made of naive CD8+ T cells from PBMCs. What this sample's cell subset or site label stands for: CD45RA+CCR7+. The receptor comes from a man aged 18 to 29 in good health. Some clones in this sample may be carry-over from other donors' samples. The CDR3 in this case is CASSLEAGVGTEAFF. The nucleotide sequence is TGTGCCAGCAGCTTGGAAGCAGGGGTGGGCACTGAAGCTTTCTTT.